The 22 T cell receptor beta chains presented below share a single source sample, sequenced in a study of beta chain features in type 1 diabetes. Broader study findings: Among all four CD4+ subsets, Type 1 diabetes patients had TCRB CDR3s that were moderately but significantly shorter.

The antigens these receptors bind are not known. Expressed TCRB transcripts were sequenced, since all the RNA that had been isolated was reverse transcribed. Data came from immunoSEQ multiplex PCR; TCRdb stores just in-frame clones and leaves some out. The sample contains approximately 280,000 clones, approximately 16% of which appear only once. What was sequenced was naive CD4+ T cells from blood. These receptors were collected from a man between 18 and 35 years old with type 1 diabetes.

This rearrangement joins TRBV30 to TRBJ2-2; 10 bases map to TRBD1. Trimming removed 0 bases from V and 4 bases from J; junction bases left unmatched: 5. CDR3 length: 16 residues. Germline loops: CDR1 GTSNPN, CDR2 SVGIG (reference sequence). Here the CDR3 DNA reads TGTGCCTGGAGTGTACGACAGGGGGCGCGCACCGGGGAGCTGTTTTTT. This gives the protein CAWSVRQGARTGELFF.

There are a few counts of this clone. This chain joins TRBV7-6 and TRBJ1-1; 7 bases align to TRBD1. Germline CDR1 reads SGHVS; CDR2 reads FNYEAQ. The CDR3 runs to 15 residues. With 6 bases clipped from V and 2 bases from J, the junction kept 9 bases outside the gene matches. In DNA form, the CDR3 reads TGTGCCAGCAGATTGGTGGCAGGGGGTAACACTGAAGCTTTCTTT. Protein sequence: CASRLVAGGNTEAFF.

The chain links TRBV30 to TRBJ2-1, with 8 bases matching TRBD2. Germline V CDR1 and CDR2: GTSNPN, SVGIG (reference sequence). V shed 5 bases and J 3 bases; nucleotides not matched to a gene: 6. The CDR3 is made up of 14 amino acids. The CDR3 nucleotides are TGTGCCTGGTATAAGCGGGAGAACTACAATGAGCAGTTCTTC. Protein sequence: CAWYKRENYNEQFF.

This clone appeared a few times. J is TRBJ2-2 and V is TRBV6-1; no clear D. The CDR3 is made up of 17 amino acids. The ends were cut back, 0 bases at V and 2 bases at J, with 13 bases in the middle. Germline CDR1 and CDR2: MNHNS and SASEGT. Written as DNA, the CDR3 is TGTGCCAGCAGTGAAGCAACATGGTACAGAAACACCGGGGAGCTGTTTTTT. Residues: CASSEATWYRNTGELFF.

The chain joins TRBV28 to TRBJ1-1, with 9 nucleotides matching TRBD1. The CDR3 extends over 15 amino acids. Trimming at V came to 3 bases and at J to 5 bases, leaving 7 bases not matched to a gene. Looked up from germline, CDR1 is MDHEN and CDR2 is SYDVKM. The CDR3 nucleotides read TGTGCCAGCAGTTTGGAAACAGGGGGCGGTACTGAAGCTTTCTTT. Translation: CASSLETGGGTEAFF.

This rearrangement joins TRBV6-6 to TRBJ2-2; 9 bases agree with TRBD1. V was clipped by 4 bases and J by 5 bases; unmatched bases: 2. This CDR3 is 14 amino acids long. The germline gives CDR1 MNHNY, CDR2 SVGAGI (reference sequence). In nucleotides, the CDR3 is TGTGCCAGCAGTTCGACAGGGGGGACCGGGGAGCTGTTTTTT. Its translation is CASSSTGGTGELFF.

The J gene is TRBJ2-3, the V gene TRBV7-2; tentative D call: TRBD2 (6 bases). The CDR3 covers 17 residues. Germline V gene sequence: CDR1 SGHTA, CDR2 FQGNSA. Trimming stripped 1 base from V and 0 bases from J, with 14 bases between. The CDR3 region is CASSLVVAVTSTDTQYF. In DNA form, the CDR3 reads TGTGCCAGCAGCTTAGTGGTAGCGGTTACTAGCACAGATACGCAGTATTTT.

There are a few counts of this clone. The rearrangement uses TRBV29-1 and TRBJ1-4, with 7 bases aligning to TRBD1. The V segment lost 7 bases and the J segment 5 bases; nucleotides outside the gene matches: 10. This CDR3 spans 14 amino acids. In germline, CDR1 is SQVTM, CDR2 ANQGSEA. This chain's CDR3 is CSASPGQRNEKLFF. The CDR3 DNA follows: TGCAGCGCCTCCCCGGGACAGAGAAATGAAAAACTGTTTTTT.

Only a few counts were recorded for this clone. The rearrangement links TRBV4-1 to TRBJ2-3, with 10 bases lining up with TRBD2. V lost 1 base and J lost 8; bases outside the gene matches: 15. The CDR3 spans 18 residues. Looked up from germline, CDR1 is MGHRA and CDR2 is YSYEKL. The CDR3 DNA sequence: TGCGCCAGCAGCCAAGGGCGAGCGGGGGGGCCACGGATGGGTACGCAGTATTTT. This gives the protein CASSQGRAGGPRMGTQYF.

This clone appeared a few times. V is TRBV28 and J is TRBJ2-3, with D tentatively TRBD1 (6 bases). This CDR3 contains 14 residues. The V gene lost 3 bases and the J gene lost 1 base, with 8 bases spanning the gap. The V gene's germline CDR1 is MDHEN and CDR2 SYDVKM. The CDR3 loop is CASSFNRGTDTQYF. The CDR3 nucleotides are TGTGCCAGCAGTTTTAACAGGGGCACAGATACGCAGTATTTT.

In its sample, this clone was seen a few times. The chain joins TRBV6-5 to TRBJ2-5, with D unclear. The CDR3 is 12 amino acids. V gave up 4 bases and J gave up 7 bases, with 10 bases separating them. Looked up from germline, CDR1 is MNHEY and CDR2 is SVGAGI. In DNA form, the CDR3 reads TGTGCCAGCAGTTCGACATACGGGACCCAGTACTTC. Its translation: CASSSTYGTQYF.

This clone turned up a few times. The J gene is TRBJ2-3, the V gene TRBV30; no definite D call. Germline V gene data show CDR1 as GTSNPN and CDR2 as SVGIG (reference sequence). The CDR3 runs 13 residues. The V gene lost 4 bases and the J gene lost 2 bases, with 10 bases spanning the gap. As DNA, the CDR3 is TGTGCCTGGAATCAGGCAAACACAGATACGCAGTATTTT. Its translation: CAWNQANTDTQYF. Supplemented by reference TRBV30 and TRBJ2-3, the full variable domain reads SQTIHQWPATLVQPVGSPLSLECTVEGTSNPNLYWYRQAAGRGLQLLFYSVGIGQISSEVPQNLSASRPQDRQFILSSKKLLLSDSGFYLCAWNQANTDTQYFGPGTRLTVL.

The chain is built from TRBV5-6 and TRBJ2-3; D is unclear. This CDR3 contains 11 residues. V was cut by 2 bases and J by 7 bases, with 5 bases left in between. Germline lookup yields CDR1 SGHDT and CDR2 YYEEEE. The CDR3: CASSLKHTQYF. CDR3 DNA: TGTGCCAGCAGCTTAAAGCATACGCAGTATTTT.

A few counts support this clone. This chain links TRBV2 with TRBJ2-7; 8 bases line up with TRBD1. CDR1 is SNHLY, CDR2 FYNNEI, per germline. After removal of 6 bases from V and 5 bases from J, the junction contained 12 bases not matched to a gene. The CDR3 contains 15 residues. The CDR3 DNA reads as TGTGCCAGCAGATCCGGGACAGGATCCTTCAACGAGCAGTACTTC. Its protein is CASRSGTGSFNEQYF.

The J gene is TRBJ2-1, the V gene TRBV28, with 11 bases aligning to TRBD2. The germline CDR1 and CDR2 sequences are MDHEN and SYDVKM. The V segment lost 7 bases and the J segment 6 bases; nucleotides outside the gene matches: 11. The length of the CDR3 is 16 residues. Here the CDR3 reads CASIWGSGRAFNEQFF. CDR3 nucleotide sequence: TGTGCCAGCATCTGGGGTAGCGGGAGGGCCTTCAATGAGCAGTTCTTC.

This clone turned up a few times. The chain links TRBV18 to TRBJ2-5, with a tentative D call TRBD1 (5 bases). The CDR3 covers 15 residues. The germline V and J ends were trimmed by 0 bases and 0 bases, with 8 bases remaining between them. CDR1 is KGHSH, CDR2 LQKENI, per germline. The CDR3 spells CASSPPTGYQETQYF. The CDR3 bases are TGTGCCAGCTCACCACCCACAGGATACCAAGAGACCCAGTACTTC.

This sequence joins TRBV27 and TRBJ2-3; 9 bases line up with TRBD2. This CDR3 has 15 residues. V lost 7 bases to trimming and J lost 0 bases; unmatched junction nucleotides: 5. CDR1 and CDR2 (germline): MNHEY, SMNVEV (reference sequence). The CDR3 protein is CASTKRGASTDTQYF. CDR3 sequence (DNA): TGTGCCAGCACCAAGCGGGGGGCGAGCACAGATACGCAGTATTTT.

This clone appeared a few times. The chain uses TRBV4-2 and TRBJ2-1, with 7 bases that match TRBD2. Looked up from germline, CDR1 is LGHNA and CDR2 is YNFKEQ. V trimming: 5 bases; J trimming: 6 bases; junction bases outside the gene matches: 10. This CDR3 has 15 residues. The CDR3, as DNA: TGTGCCAGCAGCTCGGGGCGGGAGCACGGCAATGAGCAGTTCTTC. As protein: CASSSGREHGNEQFF.

V and J are TRBV28 and TRBJ2-7, with D unclear. The CDR3 contains 14 residues. The germline V gene has CDR1 MDHEN and CDR2 SYDVKM. With 5 bases removed from V and 2 bases from J, the gap between germline ends came to 13 bases. CDR3 residues: CASSTGSSTYEQYF. As DNA, the CDR3 is TGTGCCAGCAGTACCGGGTCTTCCACCTACGAGCAGTACTTC.

This clone was counted only a few times. The chain has TRBV5-6 and TRBJ2-5; 8 nucleotides line up with TRBD2. The CDR3 extends over 13 amino acids. Looked up from germline, CDR1 is SGHDT and CDR2 is YYEEEE. Unmatched junction bases numbered 6, after V lost 9 bases and J lost 2 bases. The CDR3 sequence is CATGGGGQETQYF. DNA for the CDR3: TGTGCCACCGGGGGGGGTGGGCAAGAGACCCAGTACTTC.

This clone showed up just a few times. The chain couples TRBV28 to TRBJ2-1; 11 positions match TRBD2. The CDR3 contains 15 residues. From germline, CDR1 is MDHEN and CDR2 SYDVKM. V shed 3 bases, J shed 4 bases, and the junction held 2 bases outside the gene matches. CDR3: CASSLGTSGYNEQFF. The CDR3 nucleotides read TGTGCCAGCAGTTTGGGGACTAGCGGTTACAATGAGCAGTTCTTC.

Regarding this clone: Other DNA sequences of this sample code for an identical CDR3. The rearrangement uses TRBV28 and TRBJ2-3; D is possibly TRBD2 (6 bases). Looked up from germline, CDR1 is MDHEN and CDR2 is SYDVKM. This CDR3 comprises 11 residues. Deletions cut 3 bases from V and 9 bases from J, with 7 bases between. CDR3 sequence reads: CASSLRDTQYF. Here the CDR3 DNA reads TGTGCCAGCAGTTTGCGGGACACGCAGTATTTT.